Below, 10 T cell receptor beta chains from the same sample are listed, as sequenced in a study of beta chain features in type 1 diabetes. Sequenced material consisted of expressed TCRB transcripts (all of the isolated RNA was reverse transcribed). The protocol was immunoSEQ multiplex PCR, while the TCRdb copy is restricted to in-frame clones and leaves out a portion. In the table there are around 290,000 clones, under 8.5% of which are singletons. The specimen was central memory CD4+ T cells from blood. The receptors here all came from a woman aged 18 to 35 in good health.

This chain connects TRBV5-1 to TRBJ2-5; 9 bases agree with TRBD1. The germline CDR1 and CDR2 sequences are SGHRS and YFSETQ. This CDR3 is built from 16 residues. Germline trimming cut 3 bases from V and 3 bases from J; bases unmatched to any gene: 9. The CDR3 DNA reads as TGCGCCAGCAGCTCACCGGGACAGGGTACAGAAGAGACCCAGTACTTC. Protein sequence: CASSSPGQGTEETQYF.

This clone was found a few times. This rearrangement joins TRBV7-9 to TRBJ2-5; 9 bases agree with TRBD1. V dropped 5 bases and J dropped 4; count of bases not matched to a gene: 8. This CDR3 region has 15 residues. Germline V gene data show CDR1 as SEHNR and CDR2 as FQNEAQ (reference sequence). CDR3 sequence reads: CASSPNRGLLETQYF. The CDR3 bases are TGTGCCAGCAGCCCCAACAGGGGGCTTTTAGAGACCCAGTACTTC.

This clone turned up a few times. The same CDR3 also results from other DNA sequences found in this sample. J is TRBJ2-5 and V is TRBV7-2; 8 positions agree with TRBD2. The germline gives CDR1 SGHTA, CDR2 FQGNSA. V shed 6 bases, J shed 5 bases, and the junction held 8 bases outside the gene matches. This CDR3 region has 14 residues. This chain's CDR3 is CASRPGGAVETQYF. The CDR3 coding sequence is TGTGCCAGCAGACCCGGGGGGGCGGTCGAGACCCAGTACTTC.

The V gene is TRBV6-5, the J gene TRBJ2-7; no definite D call. Germline V gene lookup returns CDR1 MNHEY and CDR2 SVGAGI. Trimming removed 8 bases at V and 7 bases at J, with 12 bases between. The CDR3 runs 11 residues. Here the CDR3 reads CASSRMGEQYF. DNA for the CDR3: TGTGCCAGCTCCCGTATGGGGGAGCAGTACTTC.

This clone has a count of ten or more. This chain joins TRBV7-9 and TRBJ1-3; D remains unclear. Per the germline V gene, CDR1 is SEHNR and CDR2 is FQNEAQ (reference sequence). The V gene lost 0 bases and the J gene lost 5 bases, with 11 bases spanning the gap. The CDR3 sequence is 15 residues long. CDR3 sequence reads: CASSLARAARNTIYF. CDR3 nucleotides: TGTGCCAGCAGCTTAGCGCGGGCCGCTAGAAACACCATATATTTT. Full variable domain (remainder filled in from reference TRBV7-9 and TRBJ1-3): DTGVSQNPRHKITKRGQNVTFRCDPISEHNRLYWYRQTLGQGPEFLTYFQNEAQLEKSRLLSDRFSAERPKGSFSTLEIQRTEQGDSAMYLCASSLARAARNTIYFGEGSWLTVV.

The chain links TRBV2 to TRBJ2-5, with 7 bases that match TRBD2. Germline V gives CDR1 SNHLY, CDR2 FYNNEI. The CDR3 runs 18 residues. With V trimmed by 2 bases and J by 5 bases, 17 bases remained unmatched. The CDR3: CASSESRLAWNPTETQYF. The CDR3 DNA reads TGTGCCAGCAGTGAAAGTAGACTAGCTTGGAATCCCACGGAGACCCAGTACTTC.

This clone has only a few counts. The gene calls are TRBV29-1 and TRBJ2-4; a possible D gene is TRBD2 (5 bases). V lost 7 bases and J lost 3, with 10 bases in between. Germline V gives CDR1 SQVTM, CDR2 ANQGSEA. The CDR3 is made up of 12 amino acids. The CDR3 protein is CSAGEVKNIQYF. DNA of the CDR3: TGCAGCGCCGGGGAAGTCAAAAACATTCAGTACTTC. The full variable domain, with the rest looked up from reference TRBV29-1 and TRBJ2-4, is SAVISQKPSRDICQRGTSLTIQCQVDSQVTMMFWYRQQPGQSLTLIATANQGSEATYESGFVIDKFPISRPNLTFSTLTVSNMSPEDSSIYLCSAGEVKNIQYFGAGTRLSVL.

This clone was seen more than once but under ten times. The chain is built from TRBV6-1 and TRBJ1-5; D possibly corresponds to TRBD1 (5 bases). V was trimmed by 2 bases and J by 3 bases, leaving 11 bases between them. CDR3 length: 15 residues. Germline V lookup: CDR1 MNHNS, CDR2 SASEGT. DNA for the CDR3: TGTGCCAGCAGTGAAATCGGGGGATACAATCAGCCCCAGCATTTT. Amino acids: CASSEIGGYNQPQHF.

This clone occurred a few times. This chain connects TRBV29-1 to TRBJ2-3; D is unclear. From germline, CDR1 is SQVTM and CDR2 ANQGSEA. Trimming cost V 2 bases and J 0 bases, with 12 bases left between them. The CDR3 is 15 residues long. The DNA for the CDR3 is TGCAGCGTTGAAAATAAAAGGTATAGCACAGATACGCAGTATTTT. This encodes CSVENKRYSTDTQYF.

The genes are TRBV6-1 and TRBJ1-5; the D is unclear. Germline V gene lookup returns CDR1 MNHNS and CDR2 SASEGT. V shed 3 bases and J shed 5 bases, with 5 bases lying between them. This CDR3 comprises 12 residues. The CDR3 region has the DNA TGTGCCAGCAGTGAGCGGGATCAGCCCCAGCATTTT. Residues: CASSERDQPQHF.